The 4 T cell receptor beta chains in this list originate from one sample, sequenced in a study of Ad26.COV2.S vaccination and SARS-CoV-2 variants. Treatment of the sample: 15 to 20 received Ad26.COV2.S at low or high dose, single or two shots; several received placebo; per-sample allocation not given. Collection of samples fell on day 63 after the first vaccine or placebo injection. TCRdb's copy holds only in-frame clones and misses some; the assay was immunoSEQ multiplex PCR. The table includes some 400,000 clones, around 91% detected once. The specimen was peripheral blood, collected in a trial of Ad26.COV2.S vaccine versus placebo. The source of these receptors is a person aged 18 to 65 who received the Ad26.COV2.S COVID-19 vaccine or a placebo.

The chain joins TRBV5-1 to TRBJ2-7; 7 bases are a match to TRBD2. In germline, CDR1 is SGHRS, CDR2 YFSETQ. The CDR3 runs 17 residues. The trim removed 6 bases at V and 2 bases at J, leaving 17 bases unmatched. CDR3 bases: TGCGCCAGCACGACATATCCCGGGACTACCCAAACCTACGAGCAGTACTTC. It is translated as CASTTYPGTTQTYEQYF.

The chain recombines TRBV9 with TRBJ1-1, with TRBD1 identical over 7 bases. This CDR3 is built from 12 residues. Germline V gene data show CDR1 as SGDLS and CDR2 as YYNGEE. With V trimmed by 4 bases and J by 11 bases, 8 bases remained unmatched. CDR3 residues: CASSRTGESAFF. DNA of the CDR3: TGTGCCAGCAGCCGAACAGGGGAGAGTGCTTTCTTT.

The chain joins TRBV11-2 to TRBJ2-2; TRBD2 agrees at 9 bases. The CDR3 spans 17 residues. The V segment lost 4 bases and the J segment 6 bases; nucleotides outside the gene matches: 12. The germline V gene has CDR1 SGHAT and CDR2 FQNNGV. CDR3 nucleotide sequence: TGTGCCAGCAGCTCTCACCCCCATCTAGCGGGATCCGGGGAGCTGTTTTTT. Translating it yields CASSSHPHLAGSGELFF.

DNA of the CDR3: TGTGCCAGCAGCGCGAGGGACGGAGCAAACACTGAAGCTTTCTTT. Its translation: CASSARDGANTEAFF. The chain joins TRBV9 to TRBJ1-1; TRBD1 might be the D (5 bases). Per germline, CDR1 SGDLS and CDR2 YYNGEE. This CDR3 is built from 15 residues. V lost 3 bases, J lost 2 bases, and 14 bases lay in between.